This record covers a single T cell receptor (beta chain). As yet, its antigen is unknown. The sample originates from a study of cytomegalovirus exposure and HLA in healthy donors. Whole-study context: The approximately 700 first-cohort repertoires shared a platform with the approximately 110 validation repertoires, as reported in a later analysis.

Findings of the study overall: TCR beta chains numbering some 150 were designated cytomegalovirus-associated. Rarity characterized most TCR sequences, yet some public TCRs appeared in many donors. The CMV antigen specificity of a few CMV-associated chains was confirmed through in vitro analysis.

The data were produced by immunoSEQ multiplex PCR, yet TCRdb's version contains in-frame clones alone and is incomplete. Seen here are about 180,000 clones, approximately 86% observed once, and the top ten hold approximately 2.4%. This CDR3 is built from 12 residues. The V gene lost 2 bases and the J gene lost 7 bases, with 6 bases spanning the gap. Germline V CDR1 and CDR2: MDHEN, SYDVKM. This clonotype was sampled from a man between 18 and 35 years old in good health and CMV-seropositive. The chain joins TRBV28 to TRBJ2-1, with TRBD1 as a possible D gene (6 bases). Sequencing used PBMCs. The CDR3 protein is CASSLGQNEQFF. CDR3 nucleotide sequence: TGTGCCAGCAGTTTAGGACAGAATGAGCAGTTCTTC.